This TCR beta chain is drawn from a study of beta chain features in type 1 diabetes (dated by TCRdb to 2016 to 2018). For context, the study as a whole: No differences in mean age, gender distribution, total cell number or subset yield were found between patients and healthy donors. A total of roughly 99 million sorted cells were examined across all samples, and the number of cells per subset was strongly correlated with RNA yield. Regulatory and stem cell-like memory subsets were isolated from only 8 patients and about 8 healthy donors, whereas naive and central memory subsets came from all 30 or so donors. In the study, TCRB repertoires of sorted circulating CD4+ T cell subsets from recently diagnosed type 1 diabetes patients were compared with those of matched healthy donors.

Concerning this clone itself: The antigen this receptor binds is unknown. No base quality information exists; no much larger clone differs at one position.

The germline V gene specifies KGHSH as CDR1 and LQKENI as CDR2. At the junction V is shortened by 6 bases and J by 1 base; bases outside the gene matches: 9. From cysteine to phenylalanine, the CDR3 is 17 amino acids long. CDR3 DNA only is kept here, 51 bases in frame from base 1. From each donor, a single peripheral blood sample of around 120 mL on average was drawn into heparinised tubes. Naive, central memory, regulatory and stem cell-like memory CD4+ T cells were sorted on a BD FACSAria II using a panel including CD45RO, CCR7, CD25, CD127, CD95 and CD27. Every sorted population had a purity above 95%. Right away, PBMCs were isolated by Lymphoprep density gradient centrifugation and were stained directly, with no culture step. To minimize batch effects, samples were stained and sorted in pairs, one healthy donor with one patient per experiment. The entire amount of isolated RNA was reverse transcribed using the High Capacity cDNA Reverse Transcription Kit, so the sequenced TCRB transcripts were expressed ones. Deep immunoSEQ sequencing was applied to naive, central memory and regulatory T cell samples, giving an average of about 3.4 million total reads per sample. Sorted cells were lysed in RLT buffer, and RNA was extracted using DNase-treated RNeasy Micro or Mini kits according to cell number. Each cell subset was processed separately to prevent cross-contamination, with patient and healthy donor samples processed together. The immunoSEQ multiplex PCR was used to amplify TCRB sequences from cDNA, yielding 87-bp fragments that span the CDR3 region. Sequencing of the amplicons was performed on the Illumina HiSeq platform. The original methods were these. PCR bias was corrected computationally using synthetic template baselines, and reads within Hamming distance 2 were collapsed, with unmergeable singletons discarded. By aligning reads against IMGT, V, D and J genes, CDR3 length, and insertions or deletions at six rearrangement sites were assigned. Clonotype counts were normalized to sorted cell number within each subset before computing true diversity and Gini coefficients with the tcR R package. The overlap coefficient, calculated on TCRB nucleotide sequences, was used to quantify repertoire sharing. TCRdb carries this immuneACCESS record with in-frame sequences only. Its versions omit some clonotypes, under half of them owing to an unresolved V gene in the studies checked, with the rest unexplained. The D gene and trimming were derived from the DNA, and the V and J assignments and clone size from that table. Recorded for this sample are some 300,000 clones; under 8.5% of them occurred a single time. About 0.93% of the sample is held by the ten biggest clonotypes.

The full study reports these points: Patients with type 1 diabetes made fewer insertions and deleted more nucleotides at VDJ recombination sites, implying thymic rearrangement abnormalities. Naive, central memory and regulatory TCRB repertoires appeared more similar among patients than among healthy donors. Because cDNA rather than genomic DNA was sequenced, highly expressing activated cells could have been over-represented, although no difference in activation and CD3 levels was found between groups. A moderate but significant shortening of TCRB CDR3 length was observed in type 1 diabetes patients in all four CD4+ subsets. Shorter templates might have been favored by PCR, but patient and control samples were amplified and corrected together, so both groups would have been affected equally by any skew. HLA sub-analyses involved small numbers of individuals, so any influence of HLA type on TCRB rearrangement remained unresolved.

This TCR was recovered from a woman aged 18 to 35 in good health. This chain joins TRBV18 to TRBJ2-3; TRBD2 matches 11 bases in the middle. Sequencing was done on a sample of central memory CD4+ T cells from blood. In nucleotide form, the sequence is TGTGCCAGCTCGCCGGGACTAGCGGCCTTGCGCACAGATACGCAGTATTTT. Protein translation: CASSPGLAALRTDTQYF.